This note documents a single T cell receptor beta chain sequence. Antigen: not known. These data originate in a study of T cells in Graves' hyperthyroidism and ophthalmopathy. Overall study results and limits: Blood also held most thyroid clonotypes expanded beyond 0.001. Ophthalmopathy onset followed model prediction by a median around six months.

From germline, CDR1 is ENHRY and CDR2 SYGVKD. Trimming left V 4 bases short and J 3 bases short, with 9 bases between. This CDR3 contains 13 residues. The investigators amplified TCR beta CDR3 regions from RNA transcripts. HTBI primers were the set used in a first-round RT-PCR of the TCR CDR3. TCRdb redid the calling of the multiplex PCR reads with MiXCR, one entry per CDR3 protein. Of fewer than 750,000 distinct CDR3 sequences in the sample, approximately 44% were seen once. Patients between 18 and 65 years old had hyperthyroidism, newly diagnosed and lasting under 2 months. The study left out patients who had uncontrolled infection, other autoimmune disease, pregnancy or lactation.

The V gene is TRBV10-3, the J gene TRBJ1-2, with D possibly being TRBD1 (6 bases). This TCR was recovered from a woman aged 18-29 years with Graves' hyperthyroidism. What was sequenced was peripheral blood or thyroid tissue (not recorded which). The CDR3 protein is CAISGGGDYGYTF. The CDR3 DNA sequence: TGTGCCATCAGTGGTGGGGGCGACTATGGCTACACCTTC.